This is a list of T cell receptor beta chains from one sample in a study of response to subunit inactivated influenza vaccine. TCRdb called the RT-PCR reads again in MiXCR, with one record for every CDR3 protein. The table shows 450,000 to 550,000 distinct CDR3 sequences, with about 25% occurring only once. The starting material was CD4+ T cells sorted from PBMCs, obtained 4 to 6 days after vaccination. These receptors all come from a man aged 50 to 60 who received an inactivated influenza vaccine. Both conserved end residues are part of each CDR3. D genes are given only for firm matches. Only part of the rows carry a size: once, few, many, or a class if the clone is expanded.

TRBV12-3/TRBV12-4	TRBD1	many	TRBJ2-3	CASSPAWGTEERTDTQYF	TGTGCCAGCAGCCCAGCGTGGGGGACAGAGGAGCGCACAGATACGCAGTATTTT
TRBV10-3	NA	few	TRBJ2-1	CAISDSGATPSEQFF	TGTGCCATCAGCGACAGTGGCGCGACTCCAAGTGAGCAGTTCTTC
TRBV30	TRBD1	few	TRBJ2-1	CAWASGTGGNEQFF	TGTGCCTGGGCCTCCGGGACAGGGGGAAATGAGCAGTTCTTC
TRBV5-1	TRBD2	NA	TRBJ2-1	CASSTDASGSRNEQFF	TGCGCCAGCAGCACCGACGCTAGCGGGAGTAGGAATGAGCAGTTCTTC
TRBV6-1	TRBD1	NA	TRBJ2-7	CASSGGDRSSYEQYF	TGTGCCAGCAGTGGGGGGGACAGGAGCTCCTACGAGCAGTACTTC
TRBV5-1	NA	NA	TRBJ2-7	CASSLAWRGYEQYF	TGCGCCAGCAGCTTGGCCTGGCGGGGCTACGAGCAGTACTTC
TRBV27	NA	NA	TRBJ1-5	CASSVGLLGNQPQHF	TGTGCCAGCTCGGTTGGATTGCTGGGCAATCAGCCCCAGCATTTT
TRBV3-1	NA	NA	TRBJ2-1	CASSQEVGERFF	TGTGCCAGCAGCCAAGAGGTGGGGGAGCGATTCTTC
TRBV6-2/TRBV6-3	TRBD2	NA	TRBJ2-1	CASSLSGSSGNEQFF	TGTGCCAGCAGCCTTAGCGGGAGCTCTGGCAATGAGCAGTTCTTC
TRBV4-2	TRBD2	NA	TRBJ2-1	CASSLSRLAQSSYNEQFF	TGTGCCAGCAGCCTATCCCGACTAGCCCAGAGCTCCTACAATGAGCAGTTCTTC
TRBV5-1	TRBD2	few	TRBJ2-5	CASSLQAGVRETQYF	TGCGCCAGCAGCTTGCAAGCGGGAGTCCGAGAGACCCAGTACTTC
TRBV4-3	NA	few	TRBJ1-2	CASSREVDPGPYLPGGYTF	TGCGCCAGCAGCCGGGAAGTGGACCCGGGACCTTACTTACCTGGTGGCTACACCTTC
TRBV30	TRBD1	NA	TRBJ1-4	CAWSLEGQPNEKLFF	TGTGCCTGGAGTTTGGAGGGACAGCCTAATGAAAAACTGTTTTTT
TRBV3-1	TRBD2	NA	TRBJ2-3	CASSQGGGPDTQYF	TGTGCCAGCAGCCAAGGGGGGGGTCCAGATACGCAGTATTTT
TRBV5-6	TRBD1	few	TRBJ2-3	CASSLTMTGTSTDTQYF	TGTGCCAGCAGCTTAACCATGACAGGGACCAGCACAGATACGCAGTATTTT
TRBV29-1	NA	NA	TRBJ1-2	CSVVGGEGYGYTF	TGCAGCGTTGTAGGAGGGGAAGGCTATGGCTACACCTTC
TRBV4-2	NA	NA	TRBJ2-1	CASSQGRGPGYNEQFF	TGTGCCAGCAGCCAAGGGCGAGGGCCGGGTTACAATGAGCAGTTCTTC
TRBV7-8	NA	NA	TRBJ2-1	CASSTLTSRYSYNEQFF	TGTGCCAGCAGCACACTCACGTCCCGGTACTCCTACAATGAGCAGTTCTTC
TRBV2	TRBD1	NA	TRBJ2-5	CASSQRTGGSETQYF	TGTGCCAGCAGTCAGAGGACAGGGGGTTCGGAGACCCAGTACTTC
TRBV5-1	TRBD2	few	TRBJ2-1	CASSLVLAGDNEQFF	TGCGCCAGCAGCTTGGTTCTAGCGGGGGATAATGAGCAGTTCTTC
TRBV29-1	NA	NA	TRBJ2-7	CSVSEDSYEQYF	TGCAGCGTCTCAGAGGACTCCTACGAGCAGTACTTC
TRBV27	NA	few	TRBJ1-2	CASSLSGGIGYGYTF	TGTGCCAGCAGTTTATCAGGGGGAATTGGCTATGGCTACACCTTC
TRBV7-3	NA	NA	TRBJ2-4	CASSLYREGIQYF	TGTGCCAGCAGCTTGTACAGGGAGGGCATTCAGTACTTC
TRBV25-1	TRBD2	NA	TRBJ2-3	CASSRTSGGARDTQYF	TGTGCCAGCAGTAGGACTAGCGGGGGGGCAAGAGATACGCAGTATTTT
TRBV7-2	TRBD2	many	TRBJ2-1	CASSPVLREVYNEQFF	TGTGCCAGCAGCCCAGTCTTACGGGAGGTCTACAATGAGCAGTTCTTC
TRBV29-1	NA	NA	TRBJ2-7	CSVAVAYEQYF	TGCAGCGTTGCGGTGGCGTACGAGCAGTACTTC
TRBV5-6	NA	few	TRBJ2-7	CASSLGRASRNEQYF	TGTGCCAGCAGCTTGGGAAGGGCCTCGAGAAACGAGCAGTACTTC
TRBV20-1	TRBD2	few	TRBJ2-1	CSARDFSGGAPFF	TGCAGTGCTAGAGATTTCAGCGGGGGGGCCCCGTTCTTC
TRBV5-6	TRBD2	few	TRBJ2-5	CASSLLAGGLIETQYF	TGTGCCAGCAGCTTGCTAGCGGGGGGGCTGATAGAGACCCAGTACTTC
TRBV5-5	TRBD1	few	TRBJ1-1	CASSWGQGAAMVGTEAFF	TGTGCCAGCAGTTGGGGACAGGGGGCGGCAATGGTCGGCACTGAAGCTTTCTTT
TRBV29-1	NA	many	TRBJ2-5	CSTRRGHQETQYF	TGCAGCACCCGAAGGGGACACCAAGAGACCCAGTACTTC
TRBV27	NA	once	TRBJ2-7	CASSSPSGEQYF	TGTGCCAGCAGTTCCCCGTCCGGCGAGCAGTACTTC
TRBV9	NA	NA	TRBJ2-1	CASSAQVGGEQFF	TGTGCCAGCAGCGCCCAGGTAGGCGGTGAGCAGTTCTTC
TRBV7-2	TRBD2	NA	TRBJ2-1	CASSLGLAGVMEQFF	TGTGCCAGCAGCTTAGGACTAGCGGGGGTTATGGAGCAGTTCTTC
TRBV6-2/TRBV6-3	NA	NA	TRBJ1-2	CASSSPLRGGYTF	TGTGCCAGCAGTTCCCCCCTGCGAGGGGGCTACACCTTC
TRBV5-4	TRBD2	NA	TRBJ2-5	CASSNTSGRIETQNF	TGTGCCAGCAGCAACACTAGCGGGAGAATCGAGACCCAGAACTTC
TRBV7-9	TRBD1	NA	TRBJ2-3	CASSPGTGGSTDTQYF	TGTGCCAGCAGCCCCGGGACAGGGGGATCCACAGATACGCAGTATTTT